Listed below are T cell receptor beta chains from one sample, sequenced in a study of Tregs in tolerant kidney transplant recipients. Some clones are missing from TCRdb's copy, which holds only in-frame ones; the method was immunoSEQ multiplex PCR. The sample has about 61,000 clones; roughly 85% are singletons. Here the sequenced sample was Tregs from blood, taken before the transplant. Source of these receptors: a human donor who received a combined kidney and bone marrow transplant. The CDR3 runs from the conserved cysteine through the conserved F or W. D genes are given only for firm matches. Clone sizes are given selectively: once, few, many, or a class where the clone is expanded.

d_gene,v_gene,j_gene,abundance,CDR3aa,CDR3nt
.,TRBV2,TRBJ2-7,.,CASSERGGQGTYEQYF,TGTGCCAGCAGTGAACGGGGGGGACAGGGAACCTACGAGCAGTACTTC
.,TRBV15,TRBJ1-5,.,CATSKGVQPQHF,TGTGCCACCAGTAAGGGTGTACAGCCCCAGCATTTT
.,TRBV5-1,TRBJ2-2,.,CASSLQGRTNTGELFF,TGCGCCAGCAGCTTGCAGGGACGGACGAACACCGGGGAGCTGTTTTTT
.,TRBV30,TRBJ2-1,.,CAWTGYSYNEQFF,TGTGCCTGGACAGGGTACTCCTACAATGAGCAGTTCTTC
.,TRBV5-4,TRBJ2-2,.,CASSPGGQHTGELFF,TGTGCCAGCAGCCCGGGCGGACAGCACACCGGGGAGCTGTTTTTT
TRBD2,TRBV5-4,TRBJ2-7,medium-sized,CASSPRLAGDSFYEQYF,TGTGCCAGCAGCCCCCGACTAGCGGGCGATTCATTCTACGAGCAGTACTTC
.,TRBV18,TRBJ1-1,.,CASSPQGMSTEAFF,TGTGCCAGCTCACCACAGGGGATGAGCACTGAAGCTTTCTTT
TRBD1,TRBV11-2,TRBJ2-7,.,CASSVTGASSYEQYF,TGTGCCAGCAGCGTCACAGGGGCAAGCTCCTACGAGCAGTACTTC
TRBD2,TRBV19,TRBJ2-1,.,CASSIPRLAGRNEQFF,TGTGCCAGTAGTATTCCCCGACTAGCGGGAAGGAATGAGCAGTTCTTC
TRBD2,TRBV7-2,TRBJ2-1,.,CASTIGLVVIEQFF,TGTGCCAGCACAATTGGACTAGTCGTCATCGAGCAGTTCTTC
.,TRBV14,TRBJ2-2,.,CASSRVSGRSNTGELFF,TGTGCCAGCAGCCGCGTGTCGGGGAGATCGAACACCGGGGAGCTGTTTTTT
.,TRBV7-9,TRBJ2-6,.,CASSLPPPGANVLTF,TGTGCCAGCAGCTTGCCCCCCCCTGGGGCCAACGTCCTGACTTTC
TRBD1,TRBV29-1,TRBJ2-1,.,CSVDQGANEQFF,TGCAGCGTTGACCAGGGGGCGAATGAGCAGTTCTTC
.,TRBV5-1,TRBJ2-5,.,CASSLGTEGTQYF,TGCGCCAGCAGCTTGGGGACAGAGGGGACCCAGTACTTC
TRBD2,TRBV27,TRBJ2-7,.,CASSKGGRDYEQYF,TGTGCCAGCAGCAAGGGCGGGAGGGACTACGAGCAGTACTTC
.,TRBV19,TRBJ1-3,.,CASGDVGGRSGNTIYF,TGTGCCAGTGGAGATGTCGGGGGAAGATCCGGAAACACCATATATTTT
.,TRBV5-1,TRBJ1-1,few,CASSSNTEAFF,TGCGCCAGCAGCTCCAACACTGAAGCTTTCTTT
TRBD1,TRBV18,TRBJ1-1,.,CASSPPGQAEAFF,TGTGCCAGCTCACCACCGGGACAGGCTGAAGCTTTCTTT
TRBD2,TRBV5-1,TRBJ2-2,.,CASTANRRESGELFF,TGCGCCAGCACCGCCAATAGGCGGGAGAGCGGGGAGCTGTTTTTT
.,TRBV29-1,TRBJ2-1,few,CSVAGYNEQFF,TGCAGCGTTGCAGGTTACAATGAGCAGTTCTTC
.,TRBV4-1,TRBJ1-1,.,CASSQDRNLDTEAFF,TGCGCCAGCAGCCAAGATCGTAACCTGGACACTGAAGCTTTCTTT
TRBD1,TRBV6-5,TRBJ1-2,.,CASSPDRVYGYTF,TGTGCCAGCAGTCCGGACAGGGTCTATGGCTACACCTTC
.,TRBV7-2,TRBJ2-3,.,CASSLGSATDTQYF,TGTGCCAGCAGCTTAGGGTCAGCTACAGATACGCAGTATTTT
TRBD1,TRBV11-3,TRBJ2-3,once,CASSPQGGGTDTQYF,TGTGCCAGCAGCCCACAGGGGGGAGGCACAGATACGCAGTATTTT
.,TRBV6-6,TRBJ2-7,.,CASRTGYEQYF,TGTGCCAGCAGGACAGGATACGAGCAGTACTTC
.,TRBV9,TRBJ2-7,.,CASSVGGHLSYEQYF,TGTGCCAGCAGCGTAGGGGGACACCTCTCCTACGAGCAGTACTTC
TRBD1,TRBV18,TRBJ1-4,.,CASSNRGENEKLFF,TGTGCCAGCTCAAACAGGGGCGAGAATGAAAAACTGTTTTTT
TRBD2,TRBV5-1,TRBJ2-5,.,CASSPGLAAGVWILETQYF,TGCGCCAGCAGCCCGGGACTAGCGGCAGGGGTCTGGATATTAGAGACCCAGTACTTC
.,TRBV7-9,TRBJ2-7,.,CASGTSSSYEQYF,TGTGCCAGCGGGACGTCCAGCTCCTACGAGCAGTACTTC
TRBD1,TRBV5-1,TRBJ2-7,few,CARSWGTGGSYEQYF,TGCGCCCGCAGCTGGGGGACAGGGGGGTCGTACGAGCAGTACTTC
.,TRBV4-1,TRBJ1-5,.,CASSQETGSRQPQHF,TGCGCCAGCAGCCAAGAAACAGGGTCGAGACAGCCCCAGCATTTT
.,TRBV5-1,TRBJ1-5,.,CASSFGINQPQHF,TGCGCCAGCAGCTTTGGGATTAATCAGCCCCAGCATTTT
.,TRBV7-2,TRBJ1-1,.,CASSFSRGVPMNTEAFF,TGTGCCAGCAGCTTCTCCCGCGGGGTTCCAATGAACACTGAAGCTTTCTTT
.,TRBV5-4,TRBJ1-3,once,CASSAGAVNTIYF,TGTGCCAGCAGTGCAGGAGCCGTAAACACCATATATTTT
.,TRBV5-4,TRBJ1-1,.,CASSGLGGLNTEAFF,TGTGCCAGCAGCGGCCTCGGGGGCCTGAACACTGAAGCTTTCTTT
TRBD2,TRBV7-9,TRBJ2-3,.,CASSFIRGGADTQYF,TGTGCCAGCAGCTTTATCCGGGGGGGCGCAGATACGCAGTATTTT
.,TRBV5-6,TRBJ1-2,few,CASSLVGAGGYTF,TGTGCCAGCAGCTTGGTAGGGGCTGGGGGCTACACCTTC
TRBD1,TRBV25-1,TRBJ2-7,.,CASSESARQGPFEQYF,TGTGCCAGCAGTGAATCGGCGAGACAGGGCCCCTTCGAGCAGTACTTC
.,TRBV6-4,TRBJ2-2,.,CASSDPLAGELFF,TGTGCCAGCAGTGACCCCTTAGCCGGGGAGCTGTTTTTT
.,TRBV6-1,TRBJ1-2,.,CASSDDNTGRYGYTF,TGTGCCAGCAGTGACGACAACACTGGTCGATATGGCTACACCTTC
TRBD2,TRBV5-4,TRBJ2-5,.,CASSGTSVSGETQYF,TGTGCCAGCAGCGGGACTAGCGTTTCCGGGGAGACCCAGTACTTC
.,TRBV19,TRBJ1-1,few,CASSMQDQSFF,TGTGCCAGTAGTATGCAGGATCAATCTTTCTTT
TRBD2,TRBV9,TRBJ2-3,.,CASSPPGGSTDTQYF,TGTGCCAGCAGCCCCCCGGGGGGTAGCACAGATACGCAGTATTTT
.,TRBV27,TRBJ2-6,few,CASSLGPREIHPQSGANVLTF,TGTGCCAGCAGTTTGGGGCCGCGGGAAATCCACCCACAATCTGGGGCCAACGTCCTGACTTTC
TRBD1,TRBV5-6,TRBJ1-1,few,CASSLVGRTGGTEAFF,TGTGCCAGCAGCTTGGTTGGGAGGACAGGGGGCACTGAAGCTTTCTTT
.,TRBV5-8,TRBJ1-2,.,CASSLGAGVAFYGYTF,TGTGCCAGCAGCTTGGGGGCCGGGGTCGCGTTCTATGGCTACACCTTC
TRBD1,TRBV7-2,TRBJ2-7,.,CASSLEGGGISEQYF,TGTGCCAGCAGCTTAGAAGGGGGCGGTATCAGCGAGCAGTACTTC
.,TRBV11-2,TRBJ2-7,.,CASSFRTPPGEQYF,TGTGCCAGCAGCTTTCGGACCCCCCCGGGTGAGCAGTACTTC
.,TRBV30,TRBJ2-7,.,CAWSASMGRSDYEQYF,TGTGCCTGGAGTGCCTCAATGGGCAGATCAGACTACGAGCAGTACTTC
.,TRBV5-1,TRBJ2-6,.,CASSVQPGHPLSGANVLTF,TGCGCCAGCAGCGTCCAACCGGGACATCCGCTCTCTGGGGCCAACGTCCTGACTTTC
.,TRBV5-1,TRBJ2-7,.,CASSPGWGGPPYEQYF,TGCGCCAGCAGCCCCGGGTGGGGGGGCCCCCCCTACGAGCAGTACTTC
.,TRBV5-6,TRBJ1-6,.,CASSFLGRDNSPLHF,TGTGCCAGCAGCTTCCTTGGCAGGGATAATTCACCCCTCCACTTT
TRBD1,TRBV11-3,TRBJ1-1,.,CASSLGQGINPGEAFF,TGTGCCAGCAGCTTAGGACAGGGAATAAACCCCGGGGAAGCTTTCTTT
TRBD1,TRBV4-2,TRBJ1-1,.,CASSGGQGSNTEAFF,TGTGCCAGCAGCGGGGGACAGGGGAGTAATACTGAAGCTTTCTTT
TRBD1,TRBV7-8,TRBJ1-2,.,CASSSRTTGPYGYTF,TGTGCCAGCAGCTCGCGCACGACAGGGCCCTATGGCTACACCTTC